Given below is one TCR beta chain in context. The target antigen is unknown. Assay: immunoSEQ multiplex PCR; the TCRdb copy retains only in-frame clones and omits some. The sample holds about 160,000 clones, 80% to 90% seen once. These data belong to a study of cytomegalovirus exposure and HLA in healthy donors. CDR1 and CDR2 from the germline V gene are SGDLS and YYNGEE. The CDR3 consists of 18 residues. Germline trimming cut 0 bases from V and 4 bases from J; bases unmatched to any gene: 11. Study-wide points: Confirmation in vitro established that three CMV-associated chains were specific for CMV antigens. High specificity and sensitivity for cytomegalovirus status were reported for the classifier. Many donors carried some public TCRs, although rarity characterized most TCR sequences. Researchers counted 164 TCR beta chains as cytomegalovirus-associated.

The material sequenced was PBMCs. The TCR sequence derives from a woman younger than 30 in good health and CMV-seronegative. This chain links TRBV9 with TRBJ1-1; TRBD1 matches 11 bases. In DNA form, the CDR3 reads TGTGCCAGCAGCGTAGAGCTGGGACAGGGGGACGAAGGCACTGAAGCTTTCTTT. As protein: CASSVELGQGDEGTEAFF.